This TCR beta chain appears in the sequencing data of a study of T-cell reconstitution after alpha-beta-depleted transplantation in children. Preparation of the TCRbeta library involved a method that used unique molecular identifiers. TCRdb reanalysed the PCR reads using MiXCR and keeps one entry per CDR3 protein. The data show around 600,000 distinct CDR3 sequences, over 15% seen once. This CDR3 region has 15 residues. Germline assignment: CDR1 SEHNR and CDR2 FQNEAQ (reference sequence). Trimming stripped 2 bases from V and 4 bases from J, with 12 bases between. With regard to this clonotype: Since no conserved phenylalanine or tryptophan closes the CDR3, a read error is the likely cause.

The rearrangement uses TRBV7-9 and TRBJ2-1; the D is unclear. The sequencing here drew on PBMCs from the stem cell graft donor, taken from the stem cell graft. This TCR was recovered from a human donor who donated a stem cell graft to a child with acute myeloid leukemia. This CDR3 reads CASSLIQEEYNEQFS. The CDR3 nucleotides read TGTGCCAGCAGCTTAATCCAGGAAGAGTACAATGAGCAGTTCTCC.